The 3 T cell receptor beta chains reported below all come from one sample, sequenced in a study of blood T cell repertoires in COVID-19. TCRdb keeps only in-frame clones here, not all; method: immunoSEQ multiplex PCR. The sample lists 250,000 to 350,000 clones; approximately 86% were seen once. Sequenced material: PBMCs or T cells enriched from blood (not recorded which). The receptors come from a woman between 18 and 29 years old who had recovered from COVID-19.

The chain recombines TRBV15 with TRBJ2-6; 10 bases map to TRBD1. The CDR3 is 17 amino acids. Germline loops: CDR1 LNHNV, CDR2 YYDKDF (reference sequence). V gave up 6 bases and J gave up 0 bases; unmatched junction bases: 5. The CDR3 DNA reads TGTGCCACCAGAGGACAGGGGGGGTTCTCTGGGGCCAACGTCCTGACTTTC. The encoded protein is CATRGQGGFSGANVLTF.

The rearrangement uses TRBV2 and TRBJ1-1; a weak D match, TRBD1 (5 bases). CDR1 and CDR2 from the germline V gene are SNHLY and FYNNEI. V lost 4 bases and J 7 bases, leaving 10 bases between the germline ends. This CDR3 is built from 12 residues. For the CDR3, the DNA is TGTGCCAGCAGTGGCAGGGCCGGTGAAGCTTTCTTT. Amino acid sequence: CASSGRAGEAFF.

This chain links TRBV11-2 with TRBJ2-5; 7 nucleotides agree with TRBD1. V lost 5 bases to trimming and J lost 2 bases; unmatched junction nucleotides: 8. Germline loops: CDR1 SGHAT, CDR2 FQNNGV. This CDR3 has 15 amino acids. The CDR3, as DNA: TGTGCCAGCAGCCCCCAGAGCAGGGGGCAAGAGACCCAGTACTTC. Protein: CASSPQSRGQETQYF.